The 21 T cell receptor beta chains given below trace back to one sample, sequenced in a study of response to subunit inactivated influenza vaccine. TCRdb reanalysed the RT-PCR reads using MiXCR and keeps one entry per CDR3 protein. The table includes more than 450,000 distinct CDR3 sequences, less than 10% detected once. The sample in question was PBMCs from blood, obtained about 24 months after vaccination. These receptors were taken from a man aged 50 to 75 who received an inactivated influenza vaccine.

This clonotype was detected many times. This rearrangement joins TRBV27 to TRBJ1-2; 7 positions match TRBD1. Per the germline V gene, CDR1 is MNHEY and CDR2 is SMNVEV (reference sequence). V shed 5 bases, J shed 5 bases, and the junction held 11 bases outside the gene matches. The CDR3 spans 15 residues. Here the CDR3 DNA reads TGTGCCAGCAGTATCTCCGGGACAGACCCATATGGCTACACCTTC. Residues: CASSISGTDPYGYTF.

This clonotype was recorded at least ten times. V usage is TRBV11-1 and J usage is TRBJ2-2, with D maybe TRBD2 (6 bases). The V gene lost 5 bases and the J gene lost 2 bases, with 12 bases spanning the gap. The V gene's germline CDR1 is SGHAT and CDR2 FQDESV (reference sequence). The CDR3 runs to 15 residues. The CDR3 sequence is CASSPGLLNTGELFF. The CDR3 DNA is TGTGCCAGCAGCCCGGGACTGCTAAACACCGGGGAGCTGTTTTTT.

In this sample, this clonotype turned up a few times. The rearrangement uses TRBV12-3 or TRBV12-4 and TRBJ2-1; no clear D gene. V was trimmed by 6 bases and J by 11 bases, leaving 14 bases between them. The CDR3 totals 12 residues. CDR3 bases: TGTGCCAGCAGGTCGGCCGGCCTCCAGCAGTTCTTC. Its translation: CASRSAGLQQFF.

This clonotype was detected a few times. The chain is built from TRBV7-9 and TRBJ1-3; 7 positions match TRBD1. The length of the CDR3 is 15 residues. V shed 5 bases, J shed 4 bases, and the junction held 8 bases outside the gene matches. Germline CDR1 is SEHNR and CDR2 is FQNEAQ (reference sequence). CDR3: CASSPSRGVGNTIYF. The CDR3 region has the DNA TGTGCCAGCAGCCCCTCCAGGGGGGTCGGAAACACCATATATTTT.

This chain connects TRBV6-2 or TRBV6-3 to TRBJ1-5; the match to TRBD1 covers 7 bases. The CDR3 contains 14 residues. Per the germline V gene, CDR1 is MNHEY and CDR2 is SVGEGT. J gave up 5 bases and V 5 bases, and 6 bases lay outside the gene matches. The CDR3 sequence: CASSRTGRHQPQHF. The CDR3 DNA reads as TGTGCCAGCAGTCGGACAGGCCGGCATCAGCCCCAGCATTTT.

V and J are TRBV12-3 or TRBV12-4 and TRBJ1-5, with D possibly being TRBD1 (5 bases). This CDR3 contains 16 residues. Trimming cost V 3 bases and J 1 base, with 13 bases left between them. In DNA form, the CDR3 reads TGTGCCAGCAGTTTCGTAGGGGCGCGAAGCAATCAGCCCCAGCATTTT. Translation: CASSFVGARSNQPQHF.

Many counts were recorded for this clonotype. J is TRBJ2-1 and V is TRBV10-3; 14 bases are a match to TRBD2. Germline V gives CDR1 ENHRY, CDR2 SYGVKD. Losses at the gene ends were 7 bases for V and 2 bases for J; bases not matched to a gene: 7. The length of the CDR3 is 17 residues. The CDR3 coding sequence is TGTGCCATCACCGGGACTAGCGGGAGTATGACCTACAATGAGCAGTTCTTC. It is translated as CAITGTSGSMTYNEQFF.

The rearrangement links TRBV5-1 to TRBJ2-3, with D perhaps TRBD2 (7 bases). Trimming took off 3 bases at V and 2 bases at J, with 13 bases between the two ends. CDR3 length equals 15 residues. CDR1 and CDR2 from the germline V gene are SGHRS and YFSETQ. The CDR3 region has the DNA TGCGCCAGCAGCTGGGCGCGGGGGCCCACAGATACGCAGTATTTT. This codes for CASSWARGPTDTQYF.

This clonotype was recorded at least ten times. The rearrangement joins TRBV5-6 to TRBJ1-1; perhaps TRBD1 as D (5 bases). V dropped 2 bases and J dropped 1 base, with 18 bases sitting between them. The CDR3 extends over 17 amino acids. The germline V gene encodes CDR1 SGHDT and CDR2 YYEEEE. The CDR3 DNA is TGTGCCAGCAGCTTTTTGGGCGTCAGGGAACCGAACACTGAAGCTTTCTTT. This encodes CASSFLGVREPNTEAFF. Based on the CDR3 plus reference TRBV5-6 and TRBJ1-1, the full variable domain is DAGVTQSPTHLIKTRGQQVTLRCSPKSGHDTVSWYQQALGQGPQFIFQYYEEEERQRGNFPDRFSGHQFPNYSSELNVNALLLGDSALYLCASSFLGVREPNTEAFFGQGTRLTVV.

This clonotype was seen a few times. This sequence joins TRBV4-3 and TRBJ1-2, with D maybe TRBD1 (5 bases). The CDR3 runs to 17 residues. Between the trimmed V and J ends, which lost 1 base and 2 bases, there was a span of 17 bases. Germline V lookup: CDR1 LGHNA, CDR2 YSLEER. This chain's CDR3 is CASSQGPQTAANYGYTF. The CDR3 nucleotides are TGCGCCAGCAGCCAAGGCCCTCAGACAGCCGCGAACTATGGCTACACCTTC.

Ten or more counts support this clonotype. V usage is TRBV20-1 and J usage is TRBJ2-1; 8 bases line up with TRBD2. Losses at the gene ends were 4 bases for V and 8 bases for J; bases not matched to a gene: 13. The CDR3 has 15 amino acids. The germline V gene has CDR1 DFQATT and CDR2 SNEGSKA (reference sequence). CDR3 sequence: CSATRGGGGKYEQFF. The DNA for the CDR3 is TGCAGTGCTACCCGTGGGGGCGGGGGGAAGTATGAGCAGTTCTTC.

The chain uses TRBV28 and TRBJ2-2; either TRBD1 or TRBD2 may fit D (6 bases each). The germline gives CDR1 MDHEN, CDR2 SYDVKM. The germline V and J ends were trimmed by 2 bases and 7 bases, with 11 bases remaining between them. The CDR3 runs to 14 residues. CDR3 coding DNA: TGTGCCAGCAGTTTAACAGGGAGGATCGGGGAGCTGTTTTTT. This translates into CASSLTGRIGELFF.

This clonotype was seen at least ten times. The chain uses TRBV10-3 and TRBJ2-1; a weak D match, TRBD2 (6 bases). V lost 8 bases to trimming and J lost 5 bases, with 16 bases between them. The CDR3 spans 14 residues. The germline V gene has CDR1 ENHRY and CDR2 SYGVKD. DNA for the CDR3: TGTGCCATCGCGGGACCGGCTTTAGACAATGAGCAGTTCTTC. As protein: CAIAGPALDNEQFF.

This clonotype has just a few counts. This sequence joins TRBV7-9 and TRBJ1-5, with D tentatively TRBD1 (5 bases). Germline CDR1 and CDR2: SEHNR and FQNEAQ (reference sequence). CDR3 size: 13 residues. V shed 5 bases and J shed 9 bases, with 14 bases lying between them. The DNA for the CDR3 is TGTGCCAGCAGCGCCGACCTAAGGGGGCCCCAGCATTTT. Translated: CASSADLRGPQHF.

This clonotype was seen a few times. CDR3 loop: CASSTGETQYF. CDR3 sequence (DNA): TGTGCCAGCAGCACCGGGGAGACCCAGTACTTC. The chain carries TRBV6-6 and TRBJ2-5; D remains unclear. The germline gives CDR1 MNHNY, CDR2 SVGAGI (reference sequence). V was shortened by 6 bases and J by 5 bases, with 7 bases between the two germline ends. This CDR3 region has 11 residues.

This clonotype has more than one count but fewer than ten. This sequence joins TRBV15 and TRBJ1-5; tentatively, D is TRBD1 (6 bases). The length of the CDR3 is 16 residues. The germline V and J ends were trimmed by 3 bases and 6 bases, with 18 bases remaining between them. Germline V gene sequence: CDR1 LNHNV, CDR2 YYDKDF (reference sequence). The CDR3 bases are TGTGCCACCAGCAGCCCCTTGGGGGGGCCAGGTCAGCCCCAGCATTTT. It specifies CATSSPLGGPGQPQHF.

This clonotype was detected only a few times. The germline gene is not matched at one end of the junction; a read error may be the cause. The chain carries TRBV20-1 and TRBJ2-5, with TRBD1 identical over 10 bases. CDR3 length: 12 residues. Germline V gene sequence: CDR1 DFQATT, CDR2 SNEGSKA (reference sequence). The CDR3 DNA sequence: TGCAGTGCTAGAAGGACAGGGGGTACCAAGAACTTC. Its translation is CSARRTGGTKNF.

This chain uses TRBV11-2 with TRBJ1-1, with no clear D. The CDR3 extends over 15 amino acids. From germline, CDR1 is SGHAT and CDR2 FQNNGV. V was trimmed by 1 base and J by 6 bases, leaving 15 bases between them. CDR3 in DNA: TGTGCCAGCAGCTTAGGATTTGCGGGGTCAGCTGAAGCTTTCTTT. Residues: CASSLGFAGSAEAFF.

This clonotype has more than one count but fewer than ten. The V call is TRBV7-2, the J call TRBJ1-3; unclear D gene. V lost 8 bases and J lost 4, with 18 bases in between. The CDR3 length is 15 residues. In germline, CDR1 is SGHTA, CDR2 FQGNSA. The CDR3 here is CASGSAPTGGNTIYF. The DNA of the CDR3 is TGTGCCAGCGGATCTGCCCCCACGGGCGGAAACACCATATATTTT. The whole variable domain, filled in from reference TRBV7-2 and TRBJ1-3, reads GAGVSQSPSNKVTEKGKDVELRCDPISGHTALYWYRQSLGQGLEFLIYFQGNSAPDKSGLPSDRFSAERTGGSVSTLTIQRTQQEDSAVYLCASGSAPTGGNTIYFGEGSWLTVV.

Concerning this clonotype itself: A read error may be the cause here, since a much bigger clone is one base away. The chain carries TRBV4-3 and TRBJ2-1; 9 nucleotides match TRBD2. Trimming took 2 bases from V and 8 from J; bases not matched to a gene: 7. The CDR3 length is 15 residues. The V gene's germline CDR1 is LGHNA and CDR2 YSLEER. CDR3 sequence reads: CASSQPGLAPDEQFF. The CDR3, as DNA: TGCGCCAGCAGCCAACCGGGACTAGCCCCCGATGAGCAGTTCTTC.

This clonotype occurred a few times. The CDR3 DNA follows: TGTGCCAGCAGCTCACCAGCAGGGGACGGAGAAAAACTGTTTTTT. This codes for CASSSPAGDGEKLFF. V is TRBV7-9 and J is TRBJ1-4; TRBD1 might be the D (6 bases). Germline V CDR1 and CDR2: SEHNR, FQNEAQ (reference sequence). Trimming removed 4 bases at V and 8 bases at J, with 17 bases between. The CDR3 spans 15 residues.